This TCR beta chain was sequenced during a study of T-cell reconstitution after alpha-beta-depleted transplantation in children. General study findings and limits: Alpha-beta T cells present about two months after transplant were reported to originate from several hundred expanded graft clones. It was newly produced T cells that mostly accounted for T-cell counts and diversity one year after transplant. High day-60 TCRbeta diversity in some patients came from surviving recipient T cells and thymic progenitors.

A TCRbeta library incorporating unique molecular identifiers was prepared. A single record per CDR3 protein comes from TCRdb applying MiXCR to the PCR reads. Of tens of thousands of distinct CDR3 sequences listed, around 5.9% are singletons. The sample holds many counts of this clonotype. As yet, its antigen is unknown. The CDR3 length is 14 residues. The germline gives CDR1 SQVTM, CDR2 ANQGSEA. Deletions cut 4 bases from V and 7 bases from J, with 17 bases between. This TCR was recovered from a female patient aged 2-10 years who had a stem cell transplant for aplastic anemia, so the T cells may come from the graft donor. The starting material was PBMCs, mostly from graft donor cells, obtained 60 days after TCRalphabeta/CD19-depleted stem cell transplant. The chain couples TRBV29-1 to TRBJ2-1, with D hard to call. Here the CDR3 DNA reads TGCAGCGTTGCTCTGGGTGTGGTTGAGAATGAGCAGTTCTTC. Its translation: CSVALGVVENEQFF.